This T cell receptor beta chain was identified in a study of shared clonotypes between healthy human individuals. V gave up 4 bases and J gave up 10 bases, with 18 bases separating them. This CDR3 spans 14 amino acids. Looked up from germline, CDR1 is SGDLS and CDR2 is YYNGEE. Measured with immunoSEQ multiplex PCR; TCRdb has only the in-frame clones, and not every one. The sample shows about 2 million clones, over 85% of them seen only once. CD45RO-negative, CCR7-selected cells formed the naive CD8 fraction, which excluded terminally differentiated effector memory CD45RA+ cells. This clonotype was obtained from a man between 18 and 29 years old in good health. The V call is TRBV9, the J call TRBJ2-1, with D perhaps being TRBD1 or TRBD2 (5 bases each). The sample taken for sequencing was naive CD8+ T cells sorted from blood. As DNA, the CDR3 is TGTGCCAGCAGCCCCGAGAGAGGGGTCCGGGAGCAGTTCTTC. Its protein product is CASSPERGVREQFF. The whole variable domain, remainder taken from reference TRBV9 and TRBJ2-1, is DSGVTQTPKHLITATGQRVTLRCSPRSGDLSVYWYQQSLDQGLQFLIQYYNGEERAKGNILERFSAQQFPDLHSELNLSSLELGDSALYFCASSPERGVREQFFGPGTRLTVL.